These 9 T cell receptor beta chains came from one sample sequenced in a study of control samples from healthy donors and cancer patients. The protocol was immunoSEQ multiplex PCR, while the TCRdb copy is restricted to in-frame clones and leaves out a portion. Counted here are about 250,000 clones, over 70% occurring once; the ten biggest clones make up about an eighth. Sequences were obtained from PBMCs. These receptors were obtained from a woman aged 60 to 75 with lung cancer.

This chain links TRBV5-4 with TRBJ1-4; D is unclear. The CDR3 covers 13 residues. Deletions cut 0 bases from V and 5 bases from J, with 5 bases between. CDR1 SGHNT and CDR2 YYREEE come from the germline V gene (reference sequence). CDR3 region: CASSLALNEKLFF. The CDR3 nucleotides read TGTGCCAGCAGCTTGGCCTTGAATGAAAAACTGTTTTTT. Filled out from reference TRBV5-4 and TRBJ1-4, the complete variable domain reads ETGVTQSPTHLIKTRGQQVTLRCSSQSGHNTVSWYQQALGQGPQFIFQYYREEENGRGNFPPRFSGLQFPNYSSELNVNALELDDSALYLCASSLALNEKLFFGSGTQLSVL.

The chain links TRBV5-1 to TRBJ2-1; 10 nucleotides line up with TRBD2. CDR3 length: 15 amino acids. J was trimmed by 4 bases and V by 2 bases; bases with no gene match: 3. Germline V gene data show CDR1 as SGHRS and CDR2 as YFSETQ. The CDR3 protein is CASSLRTSGYNEQFF. The CDR3 bases are TGCGCCAGCAGCTTACGGACTAGCGGTTACAATGAGCAGTTCTTC. Using reference TRBV5-1 and TRBJ2-1 for the parts outside the CDR3, the full variable domain is KAGVTQTPRYLIKTRGQQVTLSCSPISGHRSVSWYQQTPGQGLQFLFEYFSETQRNKGNFPGRFSGRQFSNSRSEMNVSTLELGDSALYLCASSLRTSGYNEQFFGPGTRLTVL.

The chain links TRBV7-2 to TRBJ2-3; maybe TRBD1 (5 bases). CDR1 is SGHTA and CDR2 is FQGNSA in the germline V gene. Trimming shortened V by 5 bases and J by 0 bases, and 12 bases separated the two germline ends. The CDR3 has 15 amino acids. In DNA form, the CDR3 reads TGTGCCAGCAGCCCCCAGGGTACTAGCACAGATACGCAGTATTTT. Amino acid sequence: CASSPQGTSTDTQYF. Drawing the rest from reference TRBV7-2 and TRBJ2-3, the complete variable domain is GAGVSQSPSNKVTEKGKDVELRCDPISGHTALYWYRQSLGQGLEFLIYFQGNSAPDKSGLPSDRFSAERTGGSVSTLTIQRTQQEDSAVYLCASSPQGTSTDTQYFGPGTRLTVL.

This clone was recorded only once. CDR3 sequence reads: CASTPGRGIYGYTF. CDR3 DNA sequence: TGTGCCAGCACCCCCGGGCGGGGGATCTATGGCTACACCTTC. This chain uses TRBV28 with TRBJ1-2; maybe TRBD1 (5 bases). Per germline, CDR1 MDHEN and CDR2 SYDVKM. Trimming removed 7 bases at V and 4 bases at J, with 16 bases between. The CDR3 loop spans 14 amino acids.

This clone was recorded once. The V gene is TRBV12-3 or TRBV12-4, the J gene TRBJ2-7; TRBD1 agrees at 11 bases. J lost 5 bases, V lost 6 bases, and 3 bases had no gene match. The CDR3 has 13 residues. The CDR3: CASRRTGGHEQYF. CDR3 DNA sequence: TGTGCCAGCAGAAGGACAGGGGGCCACGAGCAGTACTTC.

In regard to this clone: Other DNA variants within this sample encode the same CDR3. The V and J genes are TRBV7-2 and TRBJ1-2, with D possibly TRBD1 on 5 matching bases. Trimming shortened V by 4 bases and J by 2 bases, and 5 bases separated the two germline ends. The CDR3 is 12 residues long. Germline CDR1 is SGHTA and CDR2 is FQGNSA. CDR3 residues: CASSWGNYGYTF. CDR3 DNA sequence: TGTGCCAGCAGCTGGGGGAACTATGGCTACACCTTC.

The V gene is TRBV29-1, the J gene TRBJ1-4; D not resolved. The V end lost 1 base, the J end lost 0 bases, and 6 bases lay between the germline ends. Germline V gives CDR1 SQVTM, CDR2 ANQGSEA. The CDR3 runs to 14 residues. CDR3 sequence (DNA): TGCAGCGTTGAAGGGGCCTCAACTAATGAAAAACTGTTTTTT. This sequence encodes CSVEGASTNEKLFF.

The chain joins TRBV5-1 to TRBJ1-3; maybe TRBD1 (5 bases). Germline V CDR1 and CDR2: SGHRS, YFSETQ. V lost 0 bases, J lost 2 bases, and 9 bases lay in between. CDR3 size: 15 residues. The CDR3 DNA follows: TGCGCCAGCAGCTTGGCAGCAGGGCCTGGAAACACCATATATTTT. It yields the protein CASSLAAGPGNTIYF. The variable domain in full, completed from reference TRBV5-1 and TRBJ1-3, reads KAGVTQTPRYLIKTRGQQVTLSCSPISGHRSVSWYQQTPGQGLQFLFEYFSETQRNKGNFPGRFSGRQFSNSRSEMNVSTLELGDSALYLCASSLAAGPGNTIYFGEGSWLTVV.

With regard to this clone: Its ends do not fully match the called genes, so a read error is possible. The chain employs TRBV29-1 and TRBJ1-2; 8 bases agree with TRBD1. The germline V gene has CDR1 SQVTM and CDR2 ANQGSEA. This CDR3 has 12 amino acids. CDR3 in DNA: TGCAGCGTTGAAGAAAGGGGAACAGGGGGGTCCTTC. Its translation: CSVEERGTGGSF.